The next 3 T cell receptor beta chains were all read from a single sample in a study of blood T cell repertoires in COVID-19 (dated by TCRdb to about 2020). Receptor amplification or capture employed the immunoSEQ multiplex PCR assay. The table comes from immuneACCESS by way of TCRdb, which keeps in-frame sequences with V and J called. Part of the clones is missing from these tables; in studies checked, under half for an unresolved V gene and the rest for unknown reasons. The sample includes over 200,000 clones, with around 86% observed a single time. Around 9% of the sample rests with the top ten. The sample was PBMCs or T cells enriched from blood (not recorded which). The receptors derive from a woman aged 45-60 years with acute COVID-19.

The V and J genes are TRBV6-5 and TRBJ2-1; no clear D gene. The CDR3 consists of 15 residues. CDR1 and CDR2 from the germline V gene are MNHEY and SVGAGI. V was trimmed by 0 bases and J by 0 bases, leaving 6 bases between them. As DNA, the CDR3 is TGTGCCAGCAGTTACTCGTGGAGCTCCTACAATGAGCAGTTCTTC. It yields the protein CASSYSWSSYNEQFF.

CDR3 sequence: CASSYDREGGYTF. DNA for the CDR3: TGTGCCAGCAGCTACGACAGGGAAGGGGGCTACACCTTC. J is TRBJ1-2 and V is TRBV28, with 7 bases fitting TRBD1. This CDR3 contains 13 residues. Germline-derived CDR1 and CDR2 are MDHEN and SYDVKM. Unmatched junction bases numbered 9, after V lost 6 bases and J lost 8 bases.

Comment on this clone: The same CDR3 also results from other DNA sequences found in this sample. This sequence joins TRBV10-3 and TRBJ2-7; no reliable D call. The CDR3 runs 14 residues. CDR1 ENHRY and CDR2 SYGVKD come from the germline V gene. V was cut by 0 bases and J by 2 bases, with 8 bases left in between. CDR3 protein: CAISESGGTYEQYF. The DNA for the CDR3 is TGTGCCATCAGTGAGTCTGGCGGTACCTACGAGCAGTACTTC.